Presented here are 24 T cell receptor beta chains from one specimen sequenced in a study of T cell changes during pregnancy in multiple sclerosis. TCRdb keeps only in-frame clones here, not all; method: immunoSEQ multiplex PCR. The sample contains approximately 63,000 clones, 90% to 95% of which appear only once. Here the sequenced sample was peripheral blood, taken after pregnancy. The receptors originated from a female donor in good health, enrolled as a control in a pregnancy study.

The gene calls are TRBV9 and TRBJ2-7; the match to TRBD1 covers 9 bases. Losses at the gene ends were 0 bases for V and 5 bases for J; bases not matched to a gene: 6. CDR1 and CDR2 from the germline V gene are SGDLS and YYNGEE. The CDR3 spans 15 residues. CDR3 sequence (DNA): TGTGCCAGCAGCGTAGCCCCTCGGACAGGGGACGAGCAGTACTTC. Protein product: CASSVAPRTGDEQYF.

This clone was found once. This chain connects TRBV20-1 to TRBJ2-1; 7 nucleotides agree with TRBD1. The CDR3 has 11 residues. With 6 bases clipped from V and 14 bases from J, the junction kept 10 bases outside the gene matches. Germline CDR1 DFQATT, CDR2 SNEGSKA (reference sequence). The CDR3 sequence: CSAMTGRAKFF. CDR3 nucleotide sequence: TGCAGTGCGATGACAGGGCGGGCGAAGTTCTTC.

This clone was recorded only once. The chain has TRBV6-4 and TRBJ2-1; D unclear. Germline V gene sequence: CDR1 MRHNA, CDR2 SNTAGT. The CDR3 sequence is 15 residues long. The V end lost 4 bases, the J end lost 6 bases, and 16 bases lay between the germline ends. The CDR3 nucleotides read TGTGCCAGCAGTGCTGCTGACGAGGAACGCAATGAGCAGTTCTTC. It is translated as CASSAADEERNEQFF.

This clone was counted a single time. The rearrangement links TRBV28 to TRBJ1-5; tentatively, D is TRBD1 (6 bases). Germline-derived CDR1 and CDR2 are MDHEN and SYDVKM. V lost 6 bases and J lost 1, with 13 bases in between. The CDR3 has 15 residues. The CDR3: CASSKTGQSNQPQHF. CDR3 DNA: TGTGCCAGCAGCAAAACCGGACAGAGCAATCAGCCCCAGCATTTT.

The V and J genes are TRBV30 and TRBJ2-2; 8 bases fit TRBD1. CDR1 is GTSNPN, CDR2 SVGIG, per germline (reference sequence). The junction had 5 bases not matched to a gene; V was cut back by 8 bases and J by 6 bases. There are 12 residues in the CDR3. CDR3: CARSQGAGELFF. The CDR3 DNA reads as TGTGCCCGATCACAGGGGGCCGGGGAGCTGTTTTTT. Full variable domain (rest looked up from reference TRBV30 and TRBJ2-2): SQTIHQWPATLVQPVGSPLSLECTVEGTSNPNLYWYRQAAGRGLQLLFYSVGIGQISSEVPQNLSASRPQDRQFILSSKKLLLSDSGFYLCARSQGAGELFFGEGSRLTVL.

This chain connects TRBV9 to TRBJ2-3, with TRBD2 matching 10 bases. This CDR3 region has 17 residues. The V segment lost 0 bases and the J segment 5 bases; nucleotides outside the gene matches: 9. Germline values: CDR1 SGDLS, CDR2 YYNGEE. CDR3 loop: CASSVGSLAGLGDTQYF. The CDR3 DNA is TGTGCCAGCAGCGTAGGATCACTAGCGGGGTTAGGAGATACGCAGTATTTT.

The V call is TRBV20-1, the J call TRBJ2-1, with a weak D call TRBD1 (6 bases). Germline-derived CDR1 and CDR2 are DFQATT and SNEGSKA (reference sequence). The CDR3 length is 11 residues. Trimming stripped 1 base from V and 13 bases from J, with 11 bases between. This CDR3 reads CSARGVRGQFF. In DNA form, the CDR3 reads TGCAGTGCTAGAGGGGTCAGGGGACAGTTCTTC.

The rearrangement joins TRBV19 to TRBJ1-3; 7 nucleotides align to TRBD1. The ends lost 4 bases at V and 4 bases at J; junction bases unmatched: 7. CDR1 and CDR2 (germline): LNHDA, SQIVND (reference sequence). This CDR3 comprises 15 residues. The CDR3 loop is CASSNTGVSGNTIYF. In nucleotides, the CDR3 is TGTGCCAGTAGTAACACAGGGGTGTCCGGAAACACCATATATTTT.

This sequence joins TRBV7-9 and TRBJ1-1, with D possibly TRBD1 on 5 matching bases. Germline CDR1 is SEHNR and CDR2 is FQNEAQ (reference sequence). Trimming left V 2 bases short and J 1 base short, with 17 bases between. This CDR3 spans 17 amino acids. CDR3 amino acids: CASSLNSWGRENTEAFF. The CDR3 coding sequence is TGTGCCAGCAGCTTAAATTCTTGGGGCAGGGAGAACACTGAAGCTTTCTTT.

This clone has more than one count but fewer than ten. The J gene is TRBJ1-5, the V gene TRBV7-8; D gene unclear. Per the germline V gene, CDR1 is SGHVS and CDR2 is FQNEAQ. The CDR3 contains 16 residues. Trimming took 1 base from V and 2 from J, leaving 12 bases between them. DNA of the CDR3: TGTGCCAGCAGCTTAGTTAGGAGTTCGGGCAATCAGCCCCAGCATTTT. Translating it yields CASSLVRSSGNQPQHF. Filled out from reference TRBV7-8 and TRBJ1-5, the complete variable domain reads GAGVSQSPRYKVAKRGQDVALRCDPISGHVSLFWYQQALGQGPEFLTYFQNEAQLDKSGLPSDRFFAERPEGSVSTLKIQRTQQEDSAVYLCASSLVRSSGNQPQHFGDGTRLSIL.

The chain joins TRBV9 to TRBJ2-1, with D possibly matching TRBD1 (5 bases). V lost 0 bases and J 7 bases, leaving 8 bases between the germline ends. The CDR3 is 13 amino acids. Germline V gives CDR1 SGDLS, CDR2 YYNGEE. CDR3 sequence reads: CASSVGSGNEQFF. The CDR3 DNA reads as TGTGCCAGCAGCGTAGGATCAGGGAATGAGCAGTTCTTC.

This chain links TRBV12-5 with TRBJ1-1; D is undetermined. Trimming pared 3 bases from V and 6 bases from J, leaving 14 bases between. The CDR3 consists of 14 residues. Looked up from germline, CDR1 is LGHNT and CDR2 is FRNRAP. CDR3 in DNA: TGTGCTAGTGGTTTTGTTATGGCGGTTGCTGAAGCTTTCTTT. It encodes CASGFVMAVAEAFF.

The chain carries TRBV4-2 and TRBJ1-3, with no clear D. The CDR3 contains 15 residues. The germline V gene has CDR1 LGHNA and CDR2 YNFKEQ. V dropped 4 bases and J dropped 2 bases, with 12 bases sitting between them. CDR3 sequence: CASSRTEEAGNTIYF. Written as DNA, the CDR3 is TGTGCCAGCAGCCGCACCGAAGAGGCTGGAAACACCATATATTTT.

The chain combines TRBV11-2 with TRBJ2-5, with D possibly TRBD1 on 7 matching bases. The CDR3 is 14 amino acids. Trimming removed 4 bases at V and 1 base at J, with 10 bases between. The germline gives CDR1 SGHAT, CDR2 FQNNGV. This CDR3 is CASSWRGLQETQYF. The CDR3 bases are TGTGCCAGCAGCTGGAGGGGGCTCCAAGAGACCCAGTACTTC.

The chain couples TRBV25-1 to TRBJ2-1, with TRBD2 matching over 12 bases. Germline CDR1 is MGHDK and CDR2 is SYGVNS. The CDR3 contains 15 residues. Unmatched junction bases numbered 1, after V lost 4 bases and J lost 3 bases. Here the CDR3 reads CASSGTSGIYNEQFF. As DNA, the CDR3 is TGTGCCAGCAGTGGGACTAGCGGGATCTACAATGAGCAGTTCTTC.

The gene calls are TRBV7-3 and TRBJ2-1; the D gene is possibly TRBD2 (6 bases). This CDR3 has 13 residues. The V gene's germline CDR1 is SGHTA and CDR2 FQGTGA. The V end was cut by 2 bases, the J end by 10 bases, with 12 bases between. CDR3 protein: CASSLDRDSEQFF. The CDR3 DNA reads as TGTGCCAGCAGCTTAGACCGGGACTCCGAGCAGTTCTTC.

The rearrangement uses TRBV10-3 and TRBJ1-1; the match to TRBD1 covers 8 bases. The CDR3 spans 14 residues. The V and J ends lost 7 bases and 5 bases, in that order; junction bases with no gene match: 9. Germline V gene sequence: CDR1 ENHRY, CDR2 SYGVKD. For the CDR3, the DNA is TGTGCCATCATCACGACAGGGGTAAGGACTGAAGCTTTCTTT. Protein product: CAIITTGVRTEAFF.

This clone was counted only a few times. The rearrangement links TRBV28 to TRBJ1-1; D not resolved. Trimming cost V 5 bases and J 11 bases, with 21 bases left between them. The CDR3 runs to 14 residues. Germline V gene lookup returns CDR1 MDHEN and CDR2 SYDVKM. CDR3 sequence: CASSAPNRSPIAFF. The CDR3 DNA reads TGTGCCAGCAGTGCCCCAAACCGGTCTCCGATCGCTTTCTTT.

The gene calls are TRBV6-5 and TRBJ1-2, with D possibly being TRBD1 (6 bases). V was cut by 2 bases and J by 8 bases, with 9 bases left in between. CDR1 is MNHEY and CDR2 is SVGAGI in the germline V gene. This CDR3 comprises 12 residues. The CDR3 nucleotides are TGTGCCAGCAGTTACCCACAGGGCGGCTACACCTTC. Translated, it gives CASSYPQGGYTF.

The genes are TRBV9 and TRBJ2-5; TRBD1 aligns across 12 bases. Trimming cost V 0 bases and J 5 bases; bases outside gene matches: 5. Germline V lookup: CDR1 SGDLS, CDR2 YYNGEE. This CDR3 spans 16 amino acids. The CDR3 sequence: CASSVGGTGGRETQYF. The CDR3 DNA sequence: TGTGCCAGCAGCGTAGGAGGGACAGGGGGCAGGGAGACCCAGTACTTC.

This clone has just a few counts. V is TRBV4-3 and J is TRBJ1-1; D is undetermined. Germline V gene sequence: CDR1 LGHNA, CDR2 YSLEER. The V and J ends lost 0 bases and 6 bases respectively, with 17 bases between them. The CDR3 spans 16 residues. The CDR3 nucleotides read TGCGCCAGCAGCCAAGACGGGCGTGAGGGTTGGGCTGAAGCTTTCTTT. As protein: CASSQDGREGWAEAFF.

The chain is built from TRBV27 and TRBJ1-2; D is ambiguous. Germline assignment: CDR1 MNHEY and CDR2 SMNVEV (reference sequence). This CDR3 contains 13 residues. V was pared by 4 bases and J by 2 bases, with 8 bases between. CDR3 nucleotides: TGTGCCAGCAGTTGGTCGCGGAACTATGGCTACACCTTC. This codes for CASSWSRNYGYTF.

This chain links TRBV10-3 with TRBJ1-2, with D possibly matching TRBD1 (6 bases). Trimming took off 0 bases at V and 4 bases at J, with 9 bases between the two ends. CDR3 length: 14 residues. The germline V gene encodes CDR1 ENHRY and CDR2 SYGVKD. The CDR3 DNA sequence: TGTGCCATCAGTGAGTCGACAGGTGGCTATGGCTACACCTTC. Amino acids: CAISESTGGYGYTF.

The rearrangement uses TRBV4-3 and TRBJ1-4; D is perhaps TRBD1 (6 bases). Per germline, CDR1 LGHNA and CDR2 YSLEER. The CDR3 loop spans 16 amino acids. V was pared by 1 base and J by 4 bases, with 13 bases between. The chain's CDR3 is CASSQGTVRDNEKLFF. The CDR3 bases are TGCGCCAGCAGCCAAGGGACAGTAAGGGATAATGAAAAACTGTTTTTT.